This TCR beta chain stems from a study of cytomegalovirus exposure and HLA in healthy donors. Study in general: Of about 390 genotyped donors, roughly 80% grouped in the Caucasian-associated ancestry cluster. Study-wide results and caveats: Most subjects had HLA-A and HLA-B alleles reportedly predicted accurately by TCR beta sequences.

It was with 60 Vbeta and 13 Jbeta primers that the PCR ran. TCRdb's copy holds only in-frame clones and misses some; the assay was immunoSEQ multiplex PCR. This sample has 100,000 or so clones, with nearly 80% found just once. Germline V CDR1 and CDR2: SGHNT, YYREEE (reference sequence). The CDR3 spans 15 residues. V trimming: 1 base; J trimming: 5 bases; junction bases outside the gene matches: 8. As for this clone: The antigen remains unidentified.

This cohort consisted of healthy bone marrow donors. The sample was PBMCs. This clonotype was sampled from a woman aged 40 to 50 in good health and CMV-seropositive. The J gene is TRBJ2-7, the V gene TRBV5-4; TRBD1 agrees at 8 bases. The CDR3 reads CASSLLGTGLNEQYF. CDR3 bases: TGTGCCAGCAGCTTGCTTGGGACAGGACTTAACGAGCAGTACTTC.